This T cell receptor beta chain appears in the sequencing data of a study of identical twins (dated by TCRdb to the mid-2010s). Turning to the overall study: To test whether fetal clonotypes persist, the study used deep sequencing on TCR alpha and beta repertoires from monozygotic twins, unrelated adults of various ages, and cord blood. Replicate twin experiments were performed at different times using different library preparation protocols to rule out contamination.

V is trimmed back by 7 bases and J by 0 bases, and the junction contains 9 bases that no gene match accounts for. The CDR3 contains 17 residues, cysteine and phenylalanine counted. Of the read, only the CDR3 DNA is kept; its 51 bases are in frame from base 1. The germline V gene provides CDR1 KGHDR and CDR2 SFDVKD. Every donor in the study was a healthy Caucasian. The researchers also sequenced three unrelated adults who were not twins: a male aged 18 to 29, a male aged 50 to 60, and a female aged 50 to 60. Using Miltenyi CD45RO+ enrichment and human naive T-cell isolation kits, memory (CD45RO+) and naive T cells were isolated from PBMC. Results the study describes overall, beyond this receptor: Abundant cord blood beta clonotypes carried fewer insertions; young adult naive repertoires showed a weaker similar trend, while memory repertoires showed none. Compared with coincidental sharing between unrelated individuals, out-of-frame TCR alpha sequences shared between twins had an excess of sequences with low generation probability. Out-of-frame TCR alpha sharing in monozygotic twins was systematically underestimated by recombination models, whereas sharing between unrelated individuals was in agreement with the recombination models. Excess twin sharing in beta out-of-frame sequences was weaker because fewer shared sequences lowered the signal-to-noise ratio. Because the same donors could not be followed over many years, the conclusions relied on cross-sectional statistical analysis. Zero-insertion analyses could be partly confounded by invariant T cells such as MAIT and iNKT, although diverse VJ usage argued against such confounding for most clonotypes.

About this clonotype itself: The antigen it recognizes is unknown. Base qualities are not recorded, but no much larger clone differs from it by a single base.

The library was prepared using 5' RACE. The sequencing machine was an Illumina HiSeq 2000. Template switching introduced a universal primer binding site; the final cDNA contained a unique molecular identifier, enabling accurate counting of TCR cDNA molecules. Specific primers in the conserved constant-segment region were used to synthesize first-strand cDNA for TCR alpha and beta chains. To control for contamination, each cDNA library was double barcoded with a SMART-Mk sample barcode plus Illumina barcodes. TruSeq adapter sequences along with Illumina sample barcodes were introduced in two successive PCR steps. Sequencing of the TCR alpha and beta cDNA libraries was done on the Illumina HiSeq platform using custom primers. The study's own analysis went as follows. Unique molecular identifiers were extracted from raw reads with MiGEC, and CDR3 positions were determined with MiXCR. For each individual, recombination models were inferred using an EM algorithm with the repgenHMM and IGoR tools. Shared clonotypes were analyzed with the tcR package in R, and sharing was normalized by the product of cloneset sizes. Out-of-frame nonproductive sequences were analyzed to study raw recombination free of thymic and clonal selection effects. TCRdb itself trimmed the public reads at Q25 with fastp, ran MiXCR and retained productive beta chains. Each CDR3 protein appears once, grouped with its most common genes and DNA. The authors' filters were not applied to this entry. Recorded for this sample are approximately 410,000 distinct CDR3 sequences; 18% of them occurred a single time. More than 10% of the sample is held by the ten biggest clonotypes.

The chain couples TRBV24-1 to TRBJ2-2, with TRBD1 identical over 8 junction bases. The material sequenced was naive T cells sorted from blood. The cell subset or site label, as the study defines it: cells isolated with a human naive T-cell isolation kit. The sequence was collected from a man aged 50 or older in good health. The CDR3 protein sequence reads: CATSVATGGANTGELFF. The nucleotide sequence reads as follows: TGTGCCACCAGCGTCGCCACAGGGGGTGCGAACACCGGGGAGCTGTTTTTT.